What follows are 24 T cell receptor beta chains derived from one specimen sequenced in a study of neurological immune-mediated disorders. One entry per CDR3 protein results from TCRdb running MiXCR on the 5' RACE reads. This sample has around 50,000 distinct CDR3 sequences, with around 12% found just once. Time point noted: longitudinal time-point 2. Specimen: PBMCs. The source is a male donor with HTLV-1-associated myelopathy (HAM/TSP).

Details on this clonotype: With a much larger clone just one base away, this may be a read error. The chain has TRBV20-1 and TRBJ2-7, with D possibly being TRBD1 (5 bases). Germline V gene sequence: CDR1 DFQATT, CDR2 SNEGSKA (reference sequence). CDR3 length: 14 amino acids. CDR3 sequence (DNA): TGCACTGCCATGAGAACGGCCACTGCAGGGGAGCAGTACTTC. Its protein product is CTAMRTATAGEQYF.

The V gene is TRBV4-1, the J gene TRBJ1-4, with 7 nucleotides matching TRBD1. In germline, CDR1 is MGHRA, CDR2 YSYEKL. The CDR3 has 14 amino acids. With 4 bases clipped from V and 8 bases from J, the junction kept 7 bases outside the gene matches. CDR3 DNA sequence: TGCGCCAGCAGCCTCGGGACAGCAACCGAAAAACTGTTTTTT. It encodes CASSLGTATEKLFF.

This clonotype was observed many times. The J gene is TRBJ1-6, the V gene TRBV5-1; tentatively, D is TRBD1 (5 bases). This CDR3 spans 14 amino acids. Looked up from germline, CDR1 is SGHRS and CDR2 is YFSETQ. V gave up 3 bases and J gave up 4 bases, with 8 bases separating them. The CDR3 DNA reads TGCGCCAGCAGCTCAGGGAATTATAATTCACCCCTCCACTTT. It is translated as CASSSGNYNSPLHF. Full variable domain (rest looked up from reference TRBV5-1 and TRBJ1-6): KAGVTQTPRYLIKTRGQQVTLSCSPISGHRSVSWYQQTPGQGLQFLFEYFSETQRNKGNFPGRFSGRQFSNSRSEMNVSTLELGDSALYLCASSSGNYNSPLHFGNGTRLTVT.

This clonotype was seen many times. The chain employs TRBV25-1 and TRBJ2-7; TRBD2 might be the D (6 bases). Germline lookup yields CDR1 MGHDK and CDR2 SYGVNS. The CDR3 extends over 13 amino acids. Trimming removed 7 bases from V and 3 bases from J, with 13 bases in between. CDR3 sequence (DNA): TGTGCCAGCACGGGGACTGTAATCTACGAGCAGTACTTC. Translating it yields CASTGTVIYEQYF.

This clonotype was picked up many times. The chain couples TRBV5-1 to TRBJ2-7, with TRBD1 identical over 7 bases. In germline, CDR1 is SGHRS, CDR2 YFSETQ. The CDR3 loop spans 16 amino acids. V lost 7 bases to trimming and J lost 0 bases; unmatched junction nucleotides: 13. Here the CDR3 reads CASALSGTASSYEQYF. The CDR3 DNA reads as TGCGCCAGCGCGCTTTCCGGGACAGCCAGCTCCTACGAGCAGTACTTC.

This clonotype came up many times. The CDR3 bases are TGTGCCAGCAGCCAGCGGGGGGGCCGTTACAATGAGCAGTTCTTC. This gives the protein CASSQRGGRYNEQFF. The V call is TRBV7-2, the J call TRBJ2-1; 10 bases agree with TRBD2. Looked up from germline, CDR1 is SGHTA and CDR2 is FQGNSA. V shed 5 bases and J 4 bases; nucleotides not matched to a gene: 5. The length of the CDR3 is 15 residues.

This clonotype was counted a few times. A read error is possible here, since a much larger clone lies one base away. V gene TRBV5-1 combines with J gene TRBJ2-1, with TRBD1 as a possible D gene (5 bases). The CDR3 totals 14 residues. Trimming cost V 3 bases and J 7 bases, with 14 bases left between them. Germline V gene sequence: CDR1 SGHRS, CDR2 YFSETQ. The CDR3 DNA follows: TGCGCCAGCAGCTCTCATCAGGGTGATAATGAGCAGTTCTTC. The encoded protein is CASSSHQGDNEQFF.

CDR3 coding DNA: TGTGCCAGCAGTTATCAAGGGTTTATTCAGCCCCAGCATTTT. Translated, it gives CASSYQGFIQPQHF. The rearrangement links TRBV6-2 or TRBV6-3 to TRBJ1-5; no reliable D call. Germline V lookup: CDR1 MNHEY, CDR2 SVGEGT. The V end lost 3 bases, the J end lost 6 bases, and 12 bases lay between the germline ends. This CDR3 is built from 14 residues.

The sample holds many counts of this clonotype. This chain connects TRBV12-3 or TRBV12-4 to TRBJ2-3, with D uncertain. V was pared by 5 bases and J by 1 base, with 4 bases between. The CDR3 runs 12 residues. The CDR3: CASSTRTDTQYF. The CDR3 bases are TGTGCCAGCAGTACCCGCACAGATACGCAGTATTTT.

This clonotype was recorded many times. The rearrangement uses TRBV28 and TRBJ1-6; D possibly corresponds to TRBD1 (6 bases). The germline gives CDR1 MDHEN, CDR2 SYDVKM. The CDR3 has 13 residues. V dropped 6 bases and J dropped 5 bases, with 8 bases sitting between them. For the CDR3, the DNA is TGTGCCAGCAGCCGGGACAATAATTCACCCCTCCACTTT. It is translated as CASSRDNNSPLHF. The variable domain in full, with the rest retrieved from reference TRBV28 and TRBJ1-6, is DVKVTQSSRYLVKRTGEKVFLECVQDMDHENMFWYRQDPGLGLRLIYFSYDVKMKEKGDIPEGYSVSREKKERFSLILESASTNQTSMYLCASSRDNNSPLHFGNGTRLTVT.

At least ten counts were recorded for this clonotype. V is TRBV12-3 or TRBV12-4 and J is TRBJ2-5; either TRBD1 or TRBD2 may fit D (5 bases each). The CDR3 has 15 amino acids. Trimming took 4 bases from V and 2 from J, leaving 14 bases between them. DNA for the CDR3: TGTGCCAGCAGTTCTCCGGGACGGGGACAAGAGACCCAGTACTTC. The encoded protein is CASSSPGRGQETQYF.

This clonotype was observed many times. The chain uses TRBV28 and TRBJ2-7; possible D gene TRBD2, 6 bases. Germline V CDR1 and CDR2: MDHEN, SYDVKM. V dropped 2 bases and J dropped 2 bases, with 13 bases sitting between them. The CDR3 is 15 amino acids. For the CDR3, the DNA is TGTGCCAGCAGTTTACCCGTGGGGGGTGCCTACGAGCAGTACTTC. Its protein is CASSLPVGGAYEQYF.

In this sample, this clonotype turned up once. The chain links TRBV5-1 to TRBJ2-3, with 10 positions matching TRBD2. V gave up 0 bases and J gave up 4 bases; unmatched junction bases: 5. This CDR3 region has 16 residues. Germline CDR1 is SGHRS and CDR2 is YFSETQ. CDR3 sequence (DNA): TGCGCCAGCAGCTTGGACTTTCTAGCGGGGGCAGATACGCAGTATTTT. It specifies CASSLDFLAGADTQYF.

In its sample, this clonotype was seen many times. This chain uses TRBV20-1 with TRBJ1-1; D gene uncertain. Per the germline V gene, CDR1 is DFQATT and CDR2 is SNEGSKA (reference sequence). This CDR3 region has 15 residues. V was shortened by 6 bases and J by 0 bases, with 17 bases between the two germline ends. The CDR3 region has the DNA TGCAGTGCAAGAAGACCCGCAGTTCTGAACACTGAAGCTTTCTTT. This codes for CSARRPAVLNTEAFF.

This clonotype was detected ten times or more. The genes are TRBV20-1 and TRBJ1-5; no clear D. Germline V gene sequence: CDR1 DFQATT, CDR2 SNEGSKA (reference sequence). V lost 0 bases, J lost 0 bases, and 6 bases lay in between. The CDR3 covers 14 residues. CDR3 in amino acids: CSARENYSNQPQHF. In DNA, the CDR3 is TGCAGTGCTAGAGAGAACTATAGCAATCAGCCCCAGCATTTT.

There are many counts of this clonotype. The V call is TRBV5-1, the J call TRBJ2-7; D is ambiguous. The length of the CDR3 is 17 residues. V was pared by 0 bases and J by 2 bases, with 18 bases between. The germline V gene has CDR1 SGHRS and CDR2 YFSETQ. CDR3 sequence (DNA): TGCGCCAGCAGCTTGGCCCGCTTCGAGACTCCACCCTACGAGCAGTACTTC. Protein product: CASSLARFETPPYEQYF.

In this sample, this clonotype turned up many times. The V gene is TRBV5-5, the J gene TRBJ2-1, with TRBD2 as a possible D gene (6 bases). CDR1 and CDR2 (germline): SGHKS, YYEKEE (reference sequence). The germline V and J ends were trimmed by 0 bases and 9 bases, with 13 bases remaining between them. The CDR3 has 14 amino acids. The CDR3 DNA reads TGTGCCAGCAGCTTGGTGGGGGGATTAACTGAGCAGTTCTTC. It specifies CASSLVGGLTEQFF.

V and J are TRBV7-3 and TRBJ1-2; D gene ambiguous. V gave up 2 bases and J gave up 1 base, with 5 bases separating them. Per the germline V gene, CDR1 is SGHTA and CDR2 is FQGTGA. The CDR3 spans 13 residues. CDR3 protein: CASSLSHNYGYTF. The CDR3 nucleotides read TGTGCCAGCAGCTTATCTCATAACTATGGCTACACCTTC. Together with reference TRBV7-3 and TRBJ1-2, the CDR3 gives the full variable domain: GAGVSQTPSNKVTEKGKYVELRCDPISGHTALYWYRQSLGQGPEFLIYFQGTGAADDSGLPNDRFFAVRPEGSVSTLKIQRTERGDSAVYLCASSLSHNYGYTFGSGTRLTVV.

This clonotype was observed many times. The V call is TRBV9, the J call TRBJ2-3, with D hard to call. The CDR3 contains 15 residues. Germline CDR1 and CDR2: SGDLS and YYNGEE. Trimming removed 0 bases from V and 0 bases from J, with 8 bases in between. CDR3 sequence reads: CASSVAPTSTDTQYF. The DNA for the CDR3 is TGTGCCAGCAGCGTAGCTCCCACTAGCACAGATACGCAGTATTTT.

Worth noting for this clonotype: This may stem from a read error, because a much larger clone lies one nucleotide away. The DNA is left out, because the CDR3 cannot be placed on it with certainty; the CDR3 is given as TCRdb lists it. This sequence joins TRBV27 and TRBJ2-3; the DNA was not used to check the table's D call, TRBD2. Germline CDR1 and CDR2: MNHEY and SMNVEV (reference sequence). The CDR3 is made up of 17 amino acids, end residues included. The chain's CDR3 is CASSPVGGGAGTDTKYF.

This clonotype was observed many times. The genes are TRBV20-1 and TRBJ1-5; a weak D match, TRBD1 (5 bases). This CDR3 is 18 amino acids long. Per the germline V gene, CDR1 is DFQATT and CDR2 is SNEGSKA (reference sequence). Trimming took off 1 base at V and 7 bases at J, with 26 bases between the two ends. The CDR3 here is CSARVMIGVNGAGQPQHF. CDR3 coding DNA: TGCAGTGCTAGAGTTATGATAGGGGTAAATGGCGCAGGACAGCCCCAGCATTTT.

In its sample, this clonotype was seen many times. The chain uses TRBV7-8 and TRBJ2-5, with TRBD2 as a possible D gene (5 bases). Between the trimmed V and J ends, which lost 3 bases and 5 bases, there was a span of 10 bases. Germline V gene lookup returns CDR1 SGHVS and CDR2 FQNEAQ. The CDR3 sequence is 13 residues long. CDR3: CASSLEVWETQYF. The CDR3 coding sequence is TGTGCCAGCAGCTTGGAGGTCTGGGAGACCCAGTACTTC.

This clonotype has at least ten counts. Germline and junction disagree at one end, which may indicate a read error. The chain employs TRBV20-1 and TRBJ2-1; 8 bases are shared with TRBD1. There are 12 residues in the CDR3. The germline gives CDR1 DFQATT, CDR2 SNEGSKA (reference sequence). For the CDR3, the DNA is TGCAGTGCTAGATACAGGGGGAGAGGGACGCTCTTC. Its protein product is CSARYRGRGTLF.

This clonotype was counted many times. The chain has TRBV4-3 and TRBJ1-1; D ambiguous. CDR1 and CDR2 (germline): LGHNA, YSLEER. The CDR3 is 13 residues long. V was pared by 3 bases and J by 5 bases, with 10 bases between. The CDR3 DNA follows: TGCGCCAGCAGCCAGAGGGAGGAGACTGAAGCTTTCTTT. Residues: CASSQREETEAFF.